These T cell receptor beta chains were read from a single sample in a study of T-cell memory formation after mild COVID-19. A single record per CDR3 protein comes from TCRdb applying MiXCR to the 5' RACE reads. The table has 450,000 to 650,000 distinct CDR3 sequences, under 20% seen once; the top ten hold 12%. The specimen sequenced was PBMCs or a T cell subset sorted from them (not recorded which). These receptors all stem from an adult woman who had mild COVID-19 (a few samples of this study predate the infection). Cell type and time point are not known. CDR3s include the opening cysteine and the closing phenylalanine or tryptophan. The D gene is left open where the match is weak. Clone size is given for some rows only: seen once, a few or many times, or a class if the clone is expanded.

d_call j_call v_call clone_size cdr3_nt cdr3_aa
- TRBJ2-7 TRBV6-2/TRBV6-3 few TGTGCCAGTACGGGACGGACCACCTACGAGCAGTACTTC CASTGRTTYEQYF
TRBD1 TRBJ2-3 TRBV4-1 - TGCGCCAGCAGCCAAGTCGGACAGGTTCCTCGTACAGATACGCAGTATTTT CASSQVGQVPRTDTQYF
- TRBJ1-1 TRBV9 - TGTGCCAGCAGCCTGGACGGGGGGAACACTGAAGCTTTCTTT CASSLDGGNTEAFF
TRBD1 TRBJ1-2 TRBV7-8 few TGTGCCAGCAGCTTAGCTGTAGGGGGCGCCTATGGCTACACCTTC CASSLAVGGAYGYTF
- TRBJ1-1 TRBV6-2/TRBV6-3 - TGTGCCAGCGGAACCTCGTGGAGGTGGACTGAAGCTTTCTTT CASGTSWRWTEAFF
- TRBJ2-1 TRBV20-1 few TGCAGTGCTAGCCAGACAGATTACAATGAGCAGTTCTTC CSASQTDYNEQFF
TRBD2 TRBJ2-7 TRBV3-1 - TGTGCCAGCAGCCAAGACCTCCCCGGGCGGGGGGCCTACGAGCAGTACTTC CASSQDLPGRGAYEQYF
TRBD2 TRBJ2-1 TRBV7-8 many TGTGCCACCGGTCGCGGGAGGGGTAGCTCCTACAATGAGCAGTTCTTC CATGRGRGSSYNEQFF
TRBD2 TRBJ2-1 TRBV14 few TGTGCCAGCAGCCAAATAGCGGGAACCTACAATGAGCAGTTCTTC CASSQIAGTYNEQFF
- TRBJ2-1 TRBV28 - TGTGCCAGCAGTTTGTTGACCGGCTACAATGAGCAGTTCTTC CASSLLTGYNEQFF
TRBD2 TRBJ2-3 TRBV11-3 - TGTGCCAGCAGCTTATCCCTTTGGCTAGCGGGAGTCACAGATACGCAGTATTTT CASSLSLWLAGVTDTQYF
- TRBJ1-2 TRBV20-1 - TGCAGTGCTACCGAGGTCAGGGGATACTATGGCTACACCTTC CSATEVRGYYGYTF
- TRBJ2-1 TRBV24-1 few TGTGCCACCAGTGAGCGCACTAACTACAATGAGCAGTTCTTC CATSERTNYNEQFF
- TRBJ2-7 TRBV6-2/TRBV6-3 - TGTGCCAGCAGTTCCCCCCGGGACTCCTACGAGCAGTACTTC CASSSPRDSYEQYF
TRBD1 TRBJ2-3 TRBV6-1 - TGTGCCAGCACCCCTGAACTGGGACAGTCCAAGTATTTT CASTPELGQSKYF
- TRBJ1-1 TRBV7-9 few TGTGCCAGCAACCCCGAGGGAGGGCGGACTGAAGCTTTCTTT CASNPEGGRTEAFF
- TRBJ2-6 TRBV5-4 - TGTGCCAGCAGCTTCGGGCAGGGGAGCTCTGGGGCCAACGTCCTGACTTTC CASSFGQGSSGANVLTF
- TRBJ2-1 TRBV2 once TGTGCCACCGGGGACTTTCAGGACAACAATGAGCAGTTCTTC CATGDFQDNNEQFF
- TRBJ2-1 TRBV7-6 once TGTGCCAGCAGCTTAGCAGCCAGGGGTAACGAGCAGTTCTTC CASSLAARGNEQFF
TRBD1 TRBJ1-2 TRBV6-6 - TGTGCCAGCAGTTCTCAGGGGGCTGGCGCTAACTATGGCTACACCTTC CASSSQGAGANYGYTF
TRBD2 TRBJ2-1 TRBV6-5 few TGTGCCAGCAGTTACTCTGGCCTAGCGGGAGCCGGGGATGAGCAGTTCTTC CASSYSGLAGAGDEQFF
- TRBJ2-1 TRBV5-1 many TGCGCCAGCAGCTGGACAAACTACAATGAGCAGTTCTTC CASSWTNYNEQFF
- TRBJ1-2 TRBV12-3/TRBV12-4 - TGTGCCAGCAGTCCCCGGACGGACCTCTATGGCTACACCTTC CASSPRTDLYGYTF
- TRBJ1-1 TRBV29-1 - TGCAGCGTTGAAGGGAAGTGGGATCCTTTGAACACTGAAGCTTTCTTT CSVEGKWDPLNTEAFF
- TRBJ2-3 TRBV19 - TGTGCCAGTAGTATAGTTGGGCGATCTAGCACAGATACGCAGTATTTT CASSIVGRSSTDTQYF
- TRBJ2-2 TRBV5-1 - TGCGCCAGCAGCTTGGCGGCGGTCACCGGGGAGCTGTTTTTT CASSLAAVTGELFF
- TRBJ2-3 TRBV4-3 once TGCGCCAGCAGCCAAGATAGATACAGCACAGATACGCAGTATTTT CASSQDRYSTDTQYF
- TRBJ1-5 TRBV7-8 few TGTGCCAGCAGCCCCGTAGGGTGGATAAGCAATCAGCCCCAGCATTTT CASSPVGWISNQPQHF
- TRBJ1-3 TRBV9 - TGTGCCAGCAGCCTAGAGCAGGGACGAGGAAACACCATATATTTT CASSLEQGRGNTIYF
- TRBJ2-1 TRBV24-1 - TGTGCCACCAGTGATTTTGGCAATGAGCAGTTCTTC CATSDFGNEQFF
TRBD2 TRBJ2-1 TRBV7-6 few TGTGCCAGCAGCTTTCTTAGCGGGGTGGACAATGAGCAGTTCTTC CASSFLSGVDNEQFF
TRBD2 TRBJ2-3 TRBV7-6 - TGTGCCAGCAGGTCGACTAGCGGGGGCACAGATACGCAGTATTTT CASRSTSGGTDTQYF
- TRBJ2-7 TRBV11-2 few TGTGCCAGCAGCTTGCCCAACTTGCGGGTCTACGAGCAGTACTTC CASSLPNLRVYEQYF
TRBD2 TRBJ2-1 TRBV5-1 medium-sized TGCGCCAGCAGCTTGGCGGGGGGGTATATGTATGAGCAGTTCTTC CASSLAGGYMYEQFF
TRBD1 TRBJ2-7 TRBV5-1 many TGCGCCAGCAGGACCTCCGGGACAGGGGATCTTCTCCACGAGCAGTACTTC CASRTSGTGDLLHEQYF
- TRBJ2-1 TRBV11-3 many TGTGCCAGCAGCCCCCAGGGGGGCTACAATGAGCAGTTCTTC CASSPQGGYNEQFF
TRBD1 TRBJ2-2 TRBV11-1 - TGTGCCAGCAGACCAACAGGGGCGGGCACCGGGGAGCTGTTTTTT CASRPTGAGTGELFF
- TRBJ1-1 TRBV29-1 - TGCAGCGTCGAGTCGGGACTCTTAAACACTGAAGCTTTCTTT CSVESGLLNTEAFF
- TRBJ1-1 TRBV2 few TGTGCCAGCAGTGAAGACCCGGTTAGGACTGAAGCTTTCTTT CASSEDPVRTEAFF
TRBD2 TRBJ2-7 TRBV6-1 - TGTGCCAGCAAGGGGTTAGCGGGAAGCTCCTACGAGCAGTACTTC CASKGLAGSSYEQYF
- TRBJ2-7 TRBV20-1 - TGCAGTGCCTGGTTCAGCTACGAGCAGTACTTC CSAWFSYEQYF
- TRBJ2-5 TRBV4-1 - TGCGCCAGCAGCCAAGTTCTCAGGGGACAAGAGACCCAGTACTTC CASSQVLRGQETQYF
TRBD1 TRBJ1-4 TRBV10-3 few TGTGCCACCGGGACAGGGGATGAAAAACTGTTTTTT CATGTGDEKLFF